This T cell receptor (beta chain) was captured in a study of early T cells in non-severe SARS-CoV-2 infection. About the research overall: Bulk RNA isolated from unsorted whole blood underwent sequencing; chains were not paired.

This clonotype has a count of ten or more. CDR1 SGHNT and CDR2 YYREEE come from the germline V gene (reference sequence). This CDR3 spans 15 amino acids. The V gene lost 0 bases and the J gene lost 3 bases, with 12 bases spanning the gap. Researchers tagged individual cDNA molecules with unique molecular identifiers. One entry per CDR3 protein, called by TCRdb with MiXCR from the 5' RACE reads. The sample lists 68,000 or so distinct CDR3 sequences, roughly 13% occurring once. This clonotype was sampled from an adult who was a healthcare worker with PCR-confirmed SARS-CoV-2 infection or an uninfected control (not recorded which). The sample taken for sequencing was whole blood. This chain uses TRBV5-4 with TRBJ1-1; TRBD1 is a possible D gene (6 bases). CDR3 region: CASSLDPHRDTEAFF. CDR3 nucleotide sequence: TGTGCCAGCAGCTTGGACCCCCACAGGGACACTGAAGCTTTCTTT.